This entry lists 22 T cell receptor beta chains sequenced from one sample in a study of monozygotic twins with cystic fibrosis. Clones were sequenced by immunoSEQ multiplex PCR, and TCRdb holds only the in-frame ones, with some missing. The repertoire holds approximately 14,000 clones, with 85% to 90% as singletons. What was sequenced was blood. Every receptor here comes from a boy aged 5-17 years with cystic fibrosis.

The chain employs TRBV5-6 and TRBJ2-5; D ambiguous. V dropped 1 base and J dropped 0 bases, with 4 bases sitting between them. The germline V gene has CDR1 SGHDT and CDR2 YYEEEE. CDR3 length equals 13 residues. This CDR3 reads CASSLPYQETQYF. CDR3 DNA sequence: TGTGCCAGCAGCTTGCCATACCAAGAGACCCAGTACTTC.

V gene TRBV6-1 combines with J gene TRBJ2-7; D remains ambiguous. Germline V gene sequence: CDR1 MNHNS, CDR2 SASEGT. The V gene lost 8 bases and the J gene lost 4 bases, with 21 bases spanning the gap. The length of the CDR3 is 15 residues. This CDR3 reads CASGLQPENKYEQYF. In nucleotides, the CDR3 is TGTGCCAGCGGGCTCCAACCGGAAAATAAGTACGAGCAGTACTTC.

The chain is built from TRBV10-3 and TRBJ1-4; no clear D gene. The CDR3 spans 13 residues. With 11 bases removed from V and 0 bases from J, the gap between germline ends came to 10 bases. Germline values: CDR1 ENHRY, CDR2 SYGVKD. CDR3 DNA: TGTGCCTCCCGGGGTCCAACTAATGAAAAACTGTTTTTT. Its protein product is CASRGPTNEKLFF.

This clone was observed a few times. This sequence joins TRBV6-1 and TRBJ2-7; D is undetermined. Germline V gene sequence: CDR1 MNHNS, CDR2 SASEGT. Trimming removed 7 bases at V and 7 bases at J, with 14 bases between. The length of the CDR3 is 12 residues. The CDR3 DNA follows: TGTGCCAGCAAAAGTTTCGATGGTGAGCAGTACTTC. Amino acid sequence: CASKSFDGEQYF.

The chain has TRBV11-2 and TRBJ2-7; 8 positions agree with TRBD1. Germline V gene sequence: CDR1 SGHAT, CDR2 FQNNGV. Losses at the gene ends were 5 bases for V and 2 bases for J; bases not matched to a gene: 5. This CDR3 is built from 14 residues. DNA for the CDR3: TGTGCCAGCAGCGCCGGGGGACAGGCCTACGAGCAGTACTTC. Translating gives CASSAGGQAYEQYF.

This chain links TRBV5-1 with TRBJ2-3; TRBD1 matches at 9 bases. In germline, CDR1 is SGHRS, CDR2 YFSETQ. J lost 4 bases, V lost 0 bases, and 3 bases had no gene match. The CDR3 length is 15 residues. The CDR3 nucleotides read TGCGCCAGCAGCTTGGCCGGACAGGGGCCAGATACGCAGTATTTT. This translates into CASSLAGQGPDTQYF.

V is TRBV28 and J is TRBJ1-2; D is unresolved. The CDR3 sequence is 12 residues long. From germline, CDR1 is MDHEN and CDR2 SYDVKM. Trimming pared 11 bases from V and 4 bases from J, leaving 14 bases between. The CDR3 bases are TGTGCCGCAGGCCCAACAGCCTATGGCTACACCTTC. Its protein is CAAGPTAYGYTF.

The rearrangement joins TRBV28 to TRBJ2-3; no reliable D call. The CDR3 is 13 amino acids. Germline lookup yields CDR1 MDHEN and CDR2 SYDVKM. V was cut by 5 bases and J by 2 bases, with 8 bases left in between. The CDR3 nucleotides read TGTGCCAGCAGTCCACCGTCCACAGATACGCAGTATTTT. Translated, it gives CASSPPSTDTQYF.

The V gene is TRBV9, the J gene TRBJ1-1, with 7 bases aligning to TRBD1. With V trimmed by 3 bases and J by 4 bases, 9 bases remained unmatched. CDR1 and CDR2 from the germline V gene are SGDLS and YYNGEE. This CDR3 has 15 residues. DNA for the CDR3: TGTGCCAGCAGCGGGACCGCAGGGGGTGGCACTGAAGCTTTCTTT. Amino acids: CASSGTAGGGTEAFF.

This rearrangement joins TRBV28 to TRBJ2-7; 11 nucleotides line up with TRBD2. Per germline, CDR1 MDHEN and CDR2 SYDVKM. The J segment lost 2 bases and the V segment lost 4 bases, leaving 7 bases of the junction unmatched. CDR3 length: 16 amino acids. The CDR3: CASSSTSGGAPYEQYF. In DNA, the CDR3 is TGTGCCAGCAGTTCCACTAGCGGGGGAGCTCCCTACGAGCAGTACTTC.

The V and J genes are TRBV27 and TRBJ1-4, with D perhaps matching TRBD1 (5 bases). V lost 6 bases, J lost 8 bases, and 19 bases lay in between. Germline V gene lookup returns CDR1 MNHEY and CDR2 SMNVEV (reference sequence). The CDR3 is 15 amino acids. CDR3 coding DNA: TGTGCCAGCAGCTCTCAGGGAGCTCGCGGCGAAAAACTGTTTTTT. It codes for CASSSQGARGEKLFF.

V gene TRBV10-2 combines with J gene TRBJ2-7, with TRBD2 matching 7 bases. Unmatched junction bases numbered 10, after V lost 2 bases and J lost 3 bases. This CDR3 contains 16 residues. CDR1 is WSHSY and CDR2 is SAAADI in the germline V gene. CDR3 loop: CASSESGAVGVYEQYF. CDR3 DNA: TGCGCCAGCAGTGAGAGCGGGGCAGTTGGTGTCTACGAGCAGTACTTC.

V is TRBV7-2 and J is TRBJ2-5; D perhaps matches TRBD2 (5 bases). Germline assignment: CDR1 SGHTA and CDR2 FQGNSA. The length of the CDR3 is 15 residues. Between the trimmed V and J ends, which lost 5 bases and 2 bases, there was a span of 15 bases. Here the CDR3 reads CASSPKFSGQETQYF. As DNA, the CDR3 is TGTGCCAGCAGCCCGAAATTCAGCGGTCAAGAGACCCAGTACTTC.

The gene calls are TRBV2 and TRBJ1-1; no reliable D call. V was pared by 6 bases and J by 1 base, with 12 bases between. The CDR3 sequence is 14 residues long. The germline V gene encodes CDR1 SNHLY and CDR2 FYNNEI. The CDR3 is CASSAALGNTEAFF. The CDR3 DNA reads TGTGCCAGCAGCGCGGCTCTTGGGAACACTGAAGCTTTCTTT. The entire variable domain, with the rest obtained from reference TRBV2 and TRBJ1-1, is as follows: EPEVTQTPSHQVTQMGQEVILRCVPISNHLYFYWYRQILGQKVEFLVSFYNNEISEKSEIFDDQFSVERPDGSNFTLKIRSTKLEDSAMYFCASSAALGNTEAFFGQGTRLTVV.

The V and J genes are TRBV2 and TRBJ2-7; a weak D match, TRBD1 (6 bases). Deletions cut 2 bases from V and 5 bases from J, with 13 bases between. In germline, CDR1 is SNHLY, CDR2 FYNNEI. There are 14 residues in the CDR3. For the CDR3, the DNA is TGTGCCAGCAGTGAACAGGGGTTCGATAACGAGCAGTACTTC. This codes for CASSEQGFDNEQYF.

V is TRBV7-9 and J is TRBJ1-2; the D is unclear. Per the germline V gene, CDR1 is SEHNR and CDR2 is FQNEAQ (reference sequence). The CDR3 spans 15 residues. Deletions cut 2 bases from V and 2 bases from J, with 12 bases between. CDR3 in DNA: TGTGCCAGCAGCTTAAGTCAAGATCGGAACTATGGCTACACCTTC. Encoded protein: CASSLSQDRNYGYTF.

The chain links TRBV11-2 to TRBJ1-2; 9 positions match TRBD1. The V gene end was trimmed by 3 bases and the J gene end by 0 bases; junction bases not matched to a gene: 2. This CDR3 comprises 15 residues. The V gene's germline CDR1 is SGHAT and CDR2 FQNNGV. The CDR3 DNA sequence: TGTGCCAGCAGCTTGGACAGGGGACCTAACTATGGCTACACCTTC. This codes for CASSLDRGPNYGYTF. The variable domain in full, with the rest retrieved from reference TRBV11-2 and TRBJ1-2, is EAGVAQSPRYKIIEKRQSVAFWCNPISGHATLYWYQQILGQGPKLLIQFQNNGVVDDSQLPKDRFSAERLKGVDSTLKIQPAKLEDSAVYLCASSLDRGPNYGYTFGSGTRLTVV.

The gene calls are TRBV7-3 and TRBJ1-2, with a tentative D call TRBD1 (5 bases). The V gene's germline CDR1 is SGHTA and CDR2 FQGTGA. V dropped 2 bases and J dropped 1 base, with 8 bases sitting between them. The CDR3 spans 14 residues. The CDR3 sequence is CASSLAGVNYGYTF. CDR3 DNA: TGTGCCAGCAGCTTAGCGGGGGTTAACTATGGCTACACCTTC.

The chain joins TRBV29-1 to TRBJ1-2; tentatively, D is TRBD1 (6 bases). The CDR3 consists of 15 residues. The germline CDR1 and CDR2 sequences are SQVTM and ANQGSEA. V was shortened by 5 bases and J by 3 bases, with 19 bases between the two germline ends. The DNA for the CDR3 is TGCAGCGTTATACGCCCGACGGAGGGGGACTATGGCTACACCTTC. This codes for CSVIRPTEGDYGYTF.

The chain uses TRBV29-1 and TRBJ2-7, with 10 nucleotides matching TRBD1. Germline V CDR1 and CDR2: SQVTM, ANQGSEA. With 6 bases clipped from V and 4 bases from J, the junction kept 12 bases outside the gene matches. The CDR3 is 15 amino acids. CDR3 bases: TGCAGCGTCGCCGCCGGGACAGGGGTCGAGTACGAGCAGTACTTC. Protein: CSVAAGTGVEYEQYF.

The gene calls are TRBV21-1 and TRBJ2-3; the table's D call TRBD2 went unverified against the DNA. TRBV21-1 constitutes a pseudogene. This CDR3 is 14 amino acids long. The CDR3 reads CASSSSGRADTQYF. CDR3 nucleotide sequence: TGTGCCAGCAGCAGTAGCGGGAGGGCAGATACGCAGTATTTT.

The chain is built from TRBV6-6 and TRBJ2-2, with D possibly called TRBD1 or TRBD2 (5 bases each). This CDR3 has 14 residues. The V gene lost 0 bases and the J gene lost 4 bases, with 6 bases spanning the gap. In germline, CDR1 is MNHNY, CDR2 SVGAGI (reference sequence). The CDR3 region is CASSYSGGTGELFF. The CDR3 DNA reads TGTGCCAGCAGTTACTCTGGGGGCACCGGGGAGCTGTTTTTT.